A single sample gave rise to the 6 T cell receptor beta chains below, sequenced in a study of blood T cell repertoires in COVID-19. Profiling relied on immunoSEQ multiplex PCR, and the TCRdb table lists in-frame clones only, not all of them. The sample consists of about 200,000 clones, 70% to 90% of them appearing once. The sequencing input was PBMCs or T cells enriched from blood (not recorded which). Receptors were obtained from a man younger than 45 who had recovered from COVID-19.

Note on this clone: At the DNA level, this CDR3 is encoded by other sequences in the same sample as well. The rearrangement links TRBV5-1 to TRBJ1-1; no firm D call. The CDR3 totals 14 residues. Trimming removed 0 bases from V and 2 bases from J, with 8 bases in between. The germline V gene has CDR1 SGHRS and CDR2 YFSETQ. CDR3 DNA sequence: TGCGCCAGCAGCTTGGGGCAGGTTAACACTGAAGCTTTCTTT. The encoded protein is CASSLGQVNTEAFF. Using reference TRBV5-1 and TRBJ1-1 for the parts outside the CDR3, the full variable domain is KAGVTQTPRYLIKTRGQQVTLSCSPISGHRSVSWYQQTPGQGLQFLFEYFSETQRNKGNFPGRFSGRQFSNSRSEMNVSTLELGDSALYLCASSLGQVNTEAFFGQGTRLTVV.

This clone was counted only a few times. The V gene is TRBV20-1, the J gene TRBJ2-1; D is possibly TRBD1 (5 bases). The CDR3 length is 16 residues. The germline CDR1 and CDR2 sequences are DFQATT and SNEGSKA (reference sequence). V dropped 3 bases and J dropped 7 bases, with 22 bases sitting between them. As DNA, the CDR3 is TGCAGTGCTAGTTCCGGTGGGATAAGGGGCGTGAATGAGCAGTTCTTC. Its protein is CSASSGGIRGVNEQFF.

Comments on this clone: No DNA is shown, since the ends of the CDR3 on it are uncertain; the CDR3 is the one TCRdb lists. The chain combines TRBV27 with TRBJ2-1; the table's D call, TRBD1, has no DNA check behind it. Looked up from germline, CDR1 is MNHEY and CDR2 is SMNVEV (reference sequence). Including both end residues, the CDR3 is 15 amino acids long. This CDR3 reads CASSSGQLVNNEQFF.

This chain joins TRBV19 and TRBJ1-2, with TRBD1 as a possible D gene (6 bases). This CDR3 has 12 amino acids. Trimming removed 5 bases from V and 10 bases from J, with 14 bases in between. The germline V gene has CDR1 LNHDA and CDR2 SQIVND (reference sequence). CDR3 amino acids: CASSGQGGFYTF. Written as DNA, the CDR3 is TGTGCCAGTAGTGGCCAAGGGGGTTTCTACACCTTC.

The V call is TRBV3-1 (or the pseudogene TRBV3-2), the J call TRBJ1-2; weak D call: TRBD1 (6 bases). Trimming cost V 4 bases and J 3 bases, with 15 bases left between them. This CDR3 has 15 residues. From germline, CDR1 is LGHDT and CDR2 YNNKEL (reference sequence). CDR3 sequence: CASSLEGRGHYGYTF. The DNA of the CDR3 is TGTGCCAGCAGCCTAGAGGGCAGGGGCCACTATGGCTACACCTTC.

This chain joins TRBV6-5 and TRBJ2-7; D not resolved. The length of the CDR3 is 13 residues. V shed 5 bases and J shed 1 base, with 9 bases lying between them. Germline CDR1 is MNHEY and CDR2 is SVGAGI. CDR3 loop: CASSSPGSYEQYF. CDR3 DNA sequence: TGTGCCAGCAGTAGTCCAGGTTCCTACGAGCAGTACTTC.